The next 13 T cell receptor beta chains were all read from a single sample in a study of blood T cell repertoires in COVID-19. Sequencing was performed with immunoSEQ multiplex PCR; in TCRdb, only in-frame clones are kept and a portion is missing. The sample lists over 65,000 clones; roughly three quarters were seen once. The sequencing input was peripheral blood. These receptors all stem from a human donor in a cohort sampled during active COVID-19.

The V gene is TRBV5-1, the J gene TRBJ2-3; TRBD2 aligns across 8 bases. After removal of 10 bases from V and 4 bases from J, the junction contained 8 bases not matched to a gene. CDR1 is SGHRS, CDR2 YFSETQ, per germline. The CDR3 spans 13 residues. Here the CDR3 DNA reads TGCGCCCGCCGGCCGGGGGGGGCAGATACGCAGTATTTT. Translating it yields CARRPGGADTQYF.

This clone was seen only a few times. The rearrangement joins TRBV27 to TRBJ1-1, with TRBD1 matching 8 bases. With 6 bases clipped from V and 6 bases from J, the junction kept 6 bases outside the gene matches. The CDR3 is 13 amino acids. The V gene's germline CDR1 is MNHEY and CDR2 SMNVEV (reference sequence). CDR3 sequence reads: CASSPGQGAEAFF. CDR3 sequence (DNA): TGTGCCAGCAGCCCCGGACAGGGAGCTGAAGCTTTCTTT.

This chain uses TRBV19 with TRBJ2-7, with 8 nucleotides matching TRBD2. Trimming cost V 7 bases and J 3 bases; bases outside gene matches: 2. Per germline, CDR1 LNHDA and CDR2 SQIVND (reference sequence). The CDR3 consists of 12 residues. The CDR3 sequence is CASNSGNYEQYF. CDR3 sequence (DNA): TGTGCCAGTAATAGCGGGAACTACGAGCAGTACTTC.

This clone was counted between two and nine times. The V and J genes are TRBV2 and TRBJ1-6, with TRBD1 matching over 11 bases. Trimming cost V 5 bases and J 9 bases; bases outside gene matches: 3. There are 14 residues in the CDR3. Germline lookup yields CDR1 SNHLY and CDR2 FYNNEI. The CDR3 spells CASSRTGGFSPLHF. The CDR3 DNA is TGTGCCAGCAGTCGGACAGGGGGCTTTTCACCCCTCCACTTT.

The rearrangement uses TRBV5-5 and TRBJ2-3, with TRBD2 as a possible D gene (6 bases). The CDR3 has 14 residues. V lost 3 bases and J lost 5, with 13 bases in between. Germline V gene data show CDR1 as SGHKS and CDR2 as YYEKEE (reference sequence). The CDR3, as DNA: TGTGCCAGCAGCTCGCTGCGGGGTCTAGATACGCAGTATTTT. The encoded protein is CASSSLRGLDTQYF.

The chain couples TRBV24-1 to TRBJ2-4, with 7 bases that match TRBD1. After removal of 9 bases from V and 0 bases from J, the junction contained 4 bases not matched to a gene. The CDR3 covers 14 residues. Germline values: CDR1 KGHDR, CDR2 SFDVKD. The CDR3 nucleotides read TGTGCCACCTGGGACAGTCAAGCCAAAAACATTCAGTACTTC. It codes for CATWDSQAKNIQYF.

This chain uses TRBV24-1 with TRBJ1-5; D might be TRBD1 (6 bases). CDR1 and CDR2 (germline): KGHDR, SFDVKD. The CDR3 totals 14 residues. V was shortened by 4 bases and J by 6 bases, with 12 bases between the two germline ends. CDR3: CATSDPGEGQPQHF. CDR3 coding DNA: TGTGCCACCAGTGACCCAGGGGAGGGTCAGCCCCAGCATTTT.

The chain couples TRBV19 to TRBJ2-7, with TRBD1 matching over 7 bases. V lost 7 bases, J lost 5 bases, and 8 bases stayed unmatched. Per germline, CDR1 LNHDA and CDR2 SQIVND (reference sequence). The CDR3 runs to 13 residues. CDR3 region: CASNTGARDEQYF. The CDR3, as DNA: TGTGCCAGTAATACAGGGGCGAGAGACGAGCAGTACTTC.

The J gene is TRBJ1-1, the V gene TRBV28, with 8 positions matching TRBD1. This CDR3 spans 13 amino acids. Germline CDR1 MDHEN, CDR2 SYDVKM. With 6 bases clipped from V and 3 bases from J, the junction kept 3 bases outside the gene matches. Written as DNA, the CDR3 is TGTGCCAGCAGGATGGACAGGGACACTGAAGCTTTCTTT. This encodes CASRMDRDTEAFF.

The CDR3 sequence: CASSPGQSYEQYF. CDR3 coding DNA: TGTGCCAGCTCACCGGGACAGTCCTACGAGCAGTACTTC. V usage is TRBV18 and J usage is TRBJ2-7; 7 positions agree with TRBD1. The germline CDR1 and CDR2 sequences are KGHSH and LQKENI. The trim removed 3 bases at V and 1 base at J, leaving 0 bases unmatched. This CDR3 region has 13 residues.

The chain carries TRBV28 and TRBJ2-7; TRBD2 matches at 9 bases. Germline V gene lookup returns CDR1 MDHEN and CDR2 SYDVKM. The CDR3 contains 17 residues. In nucleotides, the CDR3 is TGTCCCCGCGGGGAGACTCGCGGGGGGGAAAGCTCCTACGAGCAGTACTTC. Encoded protein: CPRGETRGGESSYEQYF.

The rearrangement uses TRBV3-1 (or the pseudogene TRBV3-2) and TRBJ2-7, with D tentatively TRBD2 (5 bases). V was clipped by 1 base and J by 3 bases, with 10 bases between them. The CDR3 is 14 residues long. CDR1 is LGHDT, CDR2 YNNKEL, per germline (reference sequence). This chain's CDR3 is CASSQVRRDYEQYF. The CDR3 DNA follows: TGTGCCAGCAGCCAAGTGAGACGGGACTACGAGCAGTACTTC.

V and J are TRBV4-1 and TRBJ1-5; no clear D gene. V was clipped by 1 base and J by 6 bases, with 13 bases between them. Germline V gives CDR1 MGHRA, CDR2 YSYEKL. The CDR3 runs to 15 residues. Here the CDR3 reads CASSQVGAPGQPQHF. Here the CDR3 DNA reads TGCGCCAGCAGCCAAGTGGGAGCCCCCGGTCAGCCCCAGCATTTT.